The sequence of this TCR beta chain was determined in a study of shared clonotypes between healthy human individuals. It was into CD45RA+ naive and CD45RA-negative memory subsets that the CD4+ cells were split. The CDR3 has 14 residues. The V and J ends lost 2 bases and 1 base respectively, with 8 bases between them. Per germline, CDR1 SGHAT and CDR2 FQNNGV. Only in-frame clones appear in the TCRdb table, and some are missing; sequencing was by immunoSEQ multiplex PCR. The sample has about 2.4 million clones; under 95% are singletons. The specimen was naive CD4+ T cells from PBMCs. Subset indicated: CD45RA+ positively selected. V and J are TRBV11-2 and TRBJ2-5; no reliable D call. The TCR originated in a man aged 18 to 30 in good health. Some clones in this sample may be carry-over from other donors' samples. This CDR3 is CASSLISFQETQYF. The DNA of the CDR3 is TGTGCCAGCAGCTTAATAAGTTTCCAAGAGACCCAGTACTTC.